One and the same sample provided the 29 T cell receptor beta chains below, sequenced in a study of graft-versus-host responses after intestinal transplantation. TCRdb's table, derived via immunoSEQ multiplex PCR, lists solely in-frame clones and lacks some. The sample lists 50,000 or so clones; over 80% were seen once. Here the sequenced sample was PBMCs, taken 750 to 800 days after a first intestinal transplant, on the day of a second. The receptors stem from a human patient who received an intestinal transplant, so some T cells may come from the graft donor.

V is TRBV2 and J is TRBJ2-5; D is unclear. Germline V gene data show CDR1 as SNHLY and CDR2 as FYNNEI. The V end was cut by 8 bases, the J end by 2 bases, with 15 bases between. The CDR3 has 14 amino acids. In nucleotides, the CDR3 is TGTGCCAGCTCCTGGGTCACTGTTCAAGAGACCCAGTACTTC. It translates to CASSWVTVQETQYF.

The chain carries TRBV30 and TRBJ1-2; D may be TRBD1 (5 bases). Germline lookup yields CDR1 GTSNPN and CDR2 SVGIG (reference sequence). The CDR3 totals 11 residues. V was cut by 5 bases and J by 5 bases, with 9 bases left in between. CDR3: CAWEWGYGYTF. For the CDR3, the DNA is TGTGCCTGGGAGTGGGGGTATGGCTACACCTTC.

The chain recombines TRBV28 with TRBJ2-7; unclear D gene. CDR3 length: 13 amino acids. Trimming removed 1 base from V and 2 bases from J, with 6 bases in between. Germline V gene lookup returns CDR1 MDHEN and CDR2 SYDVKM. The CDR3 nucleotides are TGTGCCAGCAGTTTATTTAGGACCTACGAGCAGTACTTC. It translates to CASSLFRTYEQYF.

The CDR3 spells CASSPQGSGYGYTF. The CDR3 bases are TGTGCCAGCAGCCCCCAGGGTAGTGGCTATGGCTACACCTTC. The rearrangement links TRBV11-3 to TRBJ1-2; possible D gene TRBD1, 5 bases. Trimming removed 5 bases at V and 4 bases at J, with 14 bases between. Germline CDR1 and CDR2: SGHNT and YENEEA. This CDR3 spans 14 amino acids.

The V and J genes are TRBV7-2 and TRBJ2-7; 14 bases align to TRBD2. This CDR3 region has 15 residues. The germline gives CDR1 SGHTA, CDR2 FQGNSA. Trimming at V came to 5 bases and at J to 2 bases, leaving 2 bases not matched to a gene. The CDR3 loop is CASSPTSGRAYEQYF. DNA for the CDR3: TGTGCCAGCAGCCCGACTAGCGGGAGGGCCTACGAGCAGTACTTC.

DNA for the CDR3: TGTGCCAGCAGCCAAGAGTCCGGGAGTGGCAATGAGCAGTTCTTC. Its protein is CASSQESGSGNEQFF. This rearrangement joins TRBV4-2 to TRBJ2-1; TRBD2 might be the D (6 bases). The CDR3 totals 15 residues. Germline CDR1 reads LGHNA; CDR2 reads YNFKEQ. Trimming took 0 bases from V and 6 from J, leaving 12 bases between them.

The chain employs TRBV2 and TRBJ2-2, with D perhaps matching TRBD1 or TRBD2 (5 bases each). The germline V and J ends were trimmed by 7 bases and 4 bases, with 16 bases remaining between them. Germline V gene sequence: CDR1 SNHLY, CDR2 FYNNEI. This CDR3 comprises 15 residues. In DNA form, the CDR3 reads TGTGCCAGCACCCCCCAGGGCAGCGGCACCGGGGAGCTGTTTTTT. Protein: CASTPQGSGTGELFF.

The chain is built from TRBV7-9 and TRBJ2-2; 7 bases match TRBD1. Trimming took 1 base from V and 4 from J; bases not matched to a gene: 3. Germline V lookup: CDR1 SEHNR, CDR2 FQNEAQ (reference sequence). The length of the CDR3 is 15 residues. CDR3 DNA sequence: TGTGCCAGCAGCTTAGGGACAGGAGCCACCGGGGAGCTGTTTTTT. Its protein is CASSLGTGATGELFF. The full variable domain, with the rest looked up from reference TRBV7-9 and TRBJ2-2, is DTGVSQNPRHKITKRGQNVTFRCDPISEHNRLYWYRQTLGQGPEFLTYFQNEAQLEKSRLLSDRFSAERPKGSFSTLEIQRTEQGDSAMYLCASSLGTGATGELFFGEGSRLTVL.

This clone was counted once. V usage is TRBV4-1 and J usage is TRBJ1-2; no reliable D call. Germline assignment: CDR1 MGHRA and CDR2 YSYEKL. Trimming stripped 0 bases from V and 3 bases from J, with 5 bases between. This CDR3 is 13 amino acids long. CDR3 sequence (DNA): TGCGCCAGCAGCCAAGAACCGGACTATGGCTACACCTTC. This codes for CASSQEPDYGYTF.

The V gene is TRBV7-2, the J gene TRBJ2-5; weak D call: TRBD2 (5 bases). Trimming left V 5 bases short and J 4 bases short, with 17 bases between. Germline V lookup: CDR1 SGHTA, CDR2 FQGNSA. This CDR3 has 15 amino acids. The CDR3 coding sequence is TGTGCCAGCAGCGCCTGGGAGTATCTGGGAGAGACCCAGTACTTC. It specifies CASSAWEYLGETQYF.

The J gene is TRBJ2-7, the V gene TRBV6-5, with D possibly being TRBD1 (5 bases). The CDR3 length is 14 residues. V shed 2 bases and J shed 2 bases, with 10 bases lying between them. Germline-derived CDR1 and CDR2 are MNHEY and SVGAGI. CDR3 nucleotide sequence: TGTGCCAGCAGTTACGGGTCAGGGCCCTACGAGCAGTACTTC. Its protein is CASSYGSGPYEQYF.

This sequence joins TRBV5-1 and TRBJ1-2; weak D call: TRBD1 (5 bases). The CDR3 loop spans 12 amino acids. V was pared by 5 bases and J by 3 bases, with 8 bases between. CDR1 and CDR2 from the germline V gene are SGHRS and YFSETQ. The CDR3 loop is CASRDTDYGYTF. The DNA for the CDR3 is TGCGCCAGCAGGGACACCGACTATGGCTACACCTTC.

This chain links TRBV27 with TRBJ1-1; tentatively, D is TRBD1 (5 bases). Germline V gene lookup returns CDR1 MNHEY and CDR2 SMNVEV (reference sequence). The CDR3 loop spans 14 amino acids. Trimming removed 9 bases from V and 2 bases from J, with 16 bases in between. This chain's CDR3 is CASFDLGGNTEAFF. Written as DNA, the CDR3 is TGTGCCAGTTTCGACCTTGGGGGTAACACTGAAGCTTTCTTT.

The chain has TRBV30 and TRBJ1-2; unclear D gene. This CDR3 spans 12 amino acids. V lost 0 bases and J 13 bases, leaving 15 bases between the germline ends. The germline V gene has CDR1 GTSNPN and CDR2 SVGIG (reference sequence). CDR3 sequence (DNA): TGTGCCTGGAGTGTACTCGGGCCCTACGGCACCTTC. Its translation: CAWSVLGPYGTF. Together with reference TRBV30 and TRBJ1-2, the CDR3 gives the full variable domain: SQTIHQWPATLVQPVGSPLSLECTVEGTSNPNLYWYRQAAGRGLQLLFYSVGIGQISSEVPQNLSASRPQDRQFILSSKKLLLSDSGFYLCAWSVLGPYGTFGSGTRLTVV.

CDR3 DNA: TGTGCCAGCAGTTTATTAAGCGCAGCCTACAATGAGCAGTTCTTC. This encodes CASSLLSAAYNEQFF. This sequence joins TRBV27 and TRBJ2-1; D not resolved. This CDR3 spans 15 amino acids. V gave up 1 base and J gave up 2 bases, with 9 bases separating them. Per germline, CDR1 MNHEY and CDR2 SMNVEV (reference sequence).

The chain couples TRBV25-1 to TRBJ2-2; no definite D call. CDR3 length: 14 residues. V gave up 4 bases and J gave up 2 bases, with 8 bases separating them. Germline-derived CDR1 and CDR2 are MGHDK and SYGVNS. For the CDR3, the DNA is TGTGCCAGCAGTGTCGGCGGTAACACCGGGGAGCTGTTTTTT. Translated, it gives CASSVGGNTGELFF.

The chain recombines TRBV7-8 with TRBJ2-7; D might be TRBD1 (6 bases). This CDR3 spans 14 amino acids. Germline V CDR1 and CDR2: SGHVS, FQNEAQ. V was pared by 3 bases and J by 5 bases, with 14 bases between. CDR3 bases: TGTGCCAGCAGCTTGAGACAGGTTGGCGACGAGCAGTACTTC. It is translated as CASSLRQVGDEQYF.

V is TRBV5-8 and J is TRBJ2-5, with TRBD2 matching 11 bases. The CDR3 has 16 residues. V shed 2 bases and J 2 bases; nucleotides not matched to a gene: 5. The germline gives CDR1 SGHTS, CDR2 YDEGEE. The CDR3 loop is CASSFGVAGGQETQYF. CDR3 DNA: TGTGCCAGCAGCTTTGGGGTAGCGGGAGGGCAAGAGACCCAGTACTTC.

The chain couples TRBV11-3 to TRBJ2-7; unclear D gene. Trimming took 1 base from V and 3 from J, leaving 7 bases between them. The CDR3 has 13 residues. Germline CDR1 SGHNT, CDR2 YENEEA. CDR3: CASSLGGNYEQYF. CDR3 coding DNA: TGTGCCAGCAGCTTAGGAGGTAACTACGAGCAGTACTTC.

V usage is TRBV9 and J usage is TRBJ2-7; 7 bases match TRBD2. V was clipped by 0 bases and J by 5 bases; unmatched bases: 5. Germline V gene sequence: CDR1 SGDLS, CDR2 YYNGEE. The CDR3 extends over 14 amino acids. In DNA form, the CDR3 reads TGTGCCAGCAGCGTAGAGTCGGGAGGAGACGAGCAGTACTTC. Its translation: CASSVESGGDEQYF.

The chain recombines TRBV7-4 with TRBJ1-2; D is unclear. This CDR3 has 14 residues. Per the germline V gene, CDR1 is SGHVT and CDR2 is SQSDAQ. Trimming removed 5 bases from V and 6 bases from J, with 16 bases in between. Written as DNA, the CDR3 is TGTGCCAGCAGCCCCCGGGTCTTACGGCATGGCTACACCTTC. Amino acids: CASSPRVLRHGYTF.

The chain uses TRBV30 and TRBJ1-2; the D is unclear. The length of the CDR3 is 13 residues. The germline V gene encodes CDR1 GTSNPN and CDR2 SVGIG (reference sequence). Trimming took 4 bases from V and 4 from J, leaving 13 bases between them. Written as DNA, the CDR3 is TGTGCCTGGACGCCCTCAGAATCCTATGGCTACACCTTC. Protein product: CAWTPSESYGYTF.

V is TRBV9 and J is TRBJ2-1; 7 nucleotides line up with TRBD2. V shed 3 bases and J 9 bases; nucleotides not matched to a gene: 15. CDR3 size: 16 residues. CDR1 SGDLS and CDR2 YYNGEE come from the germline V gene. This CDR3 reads CASSGEREGPFSEQFF. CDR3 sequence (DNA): TGTGCCAGCAGCGGGGAGAGGGAGGGCCCTTTTAGTGAGCAGTTCTTC.

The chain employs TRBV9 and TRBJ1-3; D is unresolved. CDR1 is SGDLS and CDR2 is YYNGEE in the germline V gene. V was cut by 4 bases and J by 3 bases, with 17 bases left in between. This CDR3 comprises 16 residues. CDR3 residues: CASSRPPRPGGNTIYF. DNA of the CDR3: TGTGCCAGCAGCCGCCCTCCTCGACCAGGTGGAAACACCATATATTTT.

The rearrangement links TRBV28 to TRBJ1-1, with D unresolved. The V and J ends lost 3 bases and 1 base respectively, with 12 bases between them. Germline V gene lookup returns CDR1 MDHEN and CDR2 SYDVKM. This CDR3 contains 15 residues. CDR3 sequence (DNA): TGTGCCAGCAGTTTGAAATTCCTTCAGAACACTGAAGCTTTCTTT. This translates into CASSLKFLQNTEAFF.

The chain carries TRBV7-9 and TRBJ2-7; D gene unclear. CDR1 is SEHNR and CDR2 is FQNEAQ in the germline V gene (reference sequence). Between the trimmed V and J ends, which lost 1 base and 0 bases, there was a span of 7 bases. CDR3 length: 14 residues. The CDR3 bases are TGTGCCAGCAGCTTAGGTCTGAACTCCTACGAGCAGTACTTC. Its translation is CASSLGLNSYEQYF.

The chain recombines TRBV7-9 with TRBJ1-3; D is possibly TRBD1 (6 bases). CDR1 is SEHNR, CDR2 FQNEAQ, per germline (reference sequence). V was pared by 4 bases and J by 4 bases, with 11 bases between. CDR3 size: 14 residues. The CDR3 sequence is CASSSAGAGNTIYF. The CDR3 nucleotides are TGTGCCAGCAGCTCGGCAGGGGCAGGAAACACCATATATTTT. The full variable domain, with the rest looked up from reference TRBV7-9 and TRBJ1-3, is DTGVSQNPRHKITKRGQNVTFRCDPISEHNRLYWYRQTLGQGPEFLTYFQNEAQLEKSRLLSDRFSAERPKGSFSTLEIQRTEQGDSAMYLCASSSAGAGNTIYFGEGSWLTVV.

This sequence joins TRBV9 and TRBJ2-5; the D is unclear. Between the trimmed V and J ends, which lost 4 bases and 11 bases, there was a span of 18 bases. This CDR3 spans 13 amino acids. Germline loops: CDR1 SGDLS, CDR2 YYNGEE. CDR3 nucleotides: TGTGCCAGCAGCTCCCGACAAGACTCGGAGCAGTACTTC. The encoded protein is CASSSRQDSEQYF.

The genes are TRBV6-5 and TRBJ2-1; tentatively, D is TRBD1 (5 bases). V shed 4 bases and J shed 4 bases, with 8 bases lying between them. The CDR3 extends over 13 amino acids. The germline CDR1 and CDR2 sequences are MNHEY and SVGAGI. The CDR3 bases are TGTGCCAGCAGTTTTCAGGGTTACAATGAGCAGTTCTTC. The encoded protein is CASSFQGYNEQFF.